This T cell receptor beta chain was retrieved from a study of cytomegalovirus exposure and HLA in healthy donors. Study observations and caveats: In a later analysis, specific HLA alleles were associated with more than 15,000 TCR beta sequences at a 0.05 false discovery rate.

Trimming pared 3 bases from V and 5 bases from J, leaving 10 bases between. The CDR3 spans 13 residues. In germline, CDR1 is MNHEY, CDR2 SMNVEV (reference sequence). This PCR relied on a set of 60 Vbeta primers and 13 Jbeta primers. Original handling: An analysis that came later counted tens of millions of unique TCR beta chains, roughly 11 million shared. Libraries were prepared by immunoSEQ multiplex PCR; TCRdb keeps only in-frame clonotypes and omits some of them. V, J and clone size derive from that table, while D and trimming were established from the DNA sequence. This table holds some 190,000 clones, roughly 80% found once. Details on this clone: What it recognizes is unknown. Within the sample, other DNA sequences also encode this same CDR3.

This sequence was found in a woman aged 18-29 years in good health and CMV-seronegative. The sequenced sample was PBMCs. The gene calls are TRBV27 and TRBJ1-2; no definite D call. CDR3 in amino acids: CASSFGGGYGYTF. CDR3 nucleotide sequence: TGTGCCAGCAGTTTCGGCGGTGGATATGGCTACACCTTC.